A selection of T cell receptor beta chains follows, all from one sample in a study of regulatory T cells in long-lasting Graves disease. Using its own MiXCR run on the multiplex PCR reads, TCRdb lists one record per CDR3 protein. The sample carries about 320,000 distinct CDR3 sequences, over 15% recorded once. The specimen was peripheral blood mononuclear cells (PBMCs), collected at new diagnosis, from a patient treated with antithyroid drugs. These receptor sequences come from a female donor with Graves disease. Each CDR3 is given with its conserved first and last residue. Each record gives: clone size, V gene, D gene, J gene, CDR3 protein, CDR3 DNA. A D gene is named only where the DNA matches it firmly. Clone size is given for some rows only: seen once, a few or many times, or a class if the clone is expanded.

many	TRBV11-2	NA	TRBJ1-1	CASSSTYTGEAFF	TGTGCCAGCAGCTCGACCTACACCGGTGAAGCTTTCTTT
NA	TRBV2	TRBD1	TRBJ1-4	CASSGDRAFEKLFF	TGTGCCAGCAGTGGGGACAGAGCTTTTGAAAAACTGTTTTTT
many	TRBV12-3/TRBV12-4	TRBD2	TRBJ2-3	CASTRLAGVGYF	TGTGCCAGCACCAGACTAGCGGGAGTTGGGTATTTT
NA	TRBV30	TRBD1	TRBJ1-4	CASAQGFNEKLFF	TGTGCCTCCGCACAGGGGTTTAATGAAAAACTGTTTTTT
NA	TRBV18	NA	TRBJ2-3	CASSLDYTSTDTQYF	TGTGCCAGCTCCCTGGACTATACTAGCACAGATACGCAGTATTTT
many	TRBV9	NA	TRBJ2-3	CASSVDGRSTDTQYF	TGTGCCAGCAGCGTAGACGGGCGTAGCACAGATACGCAGTATTTT
NA	TRBV28	TRBD1	TRBJ2-7	CASRGQRSYEQYF	TGTGCCAGCAGGGGACAGCGTTCCTACGAACAGTACTTC
many	TRBV6-1	TRBD1	TRBJ1-2	CASSPTTGTNAYGYTF	TGTGCCAGCAGTCCAACGACAGGGACTAACGCCTATGGCTACACCTTC
many	TRBV5-8	TRBD2	TRBJ2-1	CASSLAPGGHYNEQFF	TGTGCCAGCAGCTTGGCACCGGGAGGGCACTACAATGAGCAGTTCTTC
NA	TRBV2	TRBD2	TRBJ2-1	CASSLMGHGGDDEQFF	TGTGCCAGCAGCTTAATGGGGCATGGGGGGGACGATGAGCAGTTCTTC
NA	TRBV5-5	TRBD1	TRBJ1-2	CASSLLQGARGYTF	TGTGCCAGCAGCTTGCTCCAGGGGGCGCGGGGCTACACCTTC
many	TRBV28	NA	TRBJ1-2	CASSLGGWNYGYTF	TGTGCCAGCAGTTTGGGGGGTTGGAACTATGGCTACACCTTC
many	TRBV11-3	TRBD1	TRBJ2-3	CASSARGLGTDTQYF	TGTGCCAGCAGCGCCAGGGGGCTGGGCACAGATACGCAGTATTTT
many	TRBV19	TRBD2	TRBJ2-7	CASSTAEREVYEQYF	TGTGCCAGTAGCACGGCGGAGCGGGAGGTTTACGAGCAGTACTTC
many	TRBV12-3/TRBV12-4	NA	TRBJ2-3	CASGLSRDTDTQYF	TGTGCCAGCGGGCTCTCGAGGGACACAGATACGCAGTATTTT
NA	TRBV28	NA	TRBJ1-4	CASSFPRARPTNEKLFF	TGTGCCAGCAGTTTTCCCAGGGCCCGACCAACTAATGAAAAACTGTTTTTT
many	TRBV20-1	TRBD1	TRBJ2-1	CSAEGQRYNEQFF	TGCAGTGCTGAGGGACAGCGATACAATGAGCAGTTCTTC
many	TRBV29-1	NA	TRBJ2-5	CSVAWLQETQYF	TGCAGCGTTGCTTGGTTACAAGAGACCCAGTACTTC
few	TRBV27	NA	TRBJ1-1	CASSSQSEGAFF	TGTGCCAGCAGTTCCCAGTCGGAGGGGGCTTTCTTT
NA	TRBV7-8	NA	TRBJ1-5	CASSFGSGKPQHF	TGTGCCAGCAGCTTCGGGAGCGGGAAGCCCCAGCATTTT
many	TRBV2	NA	TRBJ2-5	CASSEARGGPETQYF	TGTGCCAGCAGTGAAGCTAGAGGTGGACCGGAGACCCAGTACTTC
few	TRBV19	NA	TRBJ2-1	CASSIDNRVGPYNEQFF	TGTGCCAGTAGTATAGATAACCGGGTAGGACCCTACAATGAGCAGTTCTTC
few	TRBV20-1	TRBD2	TRBJ2-5	CSARDWSAAGGPETQYF	TGCAGTGCTAGAGATTGGAGCGCAGCGGGAGGGCCGGAGACCCAGTACTTC
many	TRBV12-3/TRBV12-4	NA	TRBJ2-3	CASSPSTPLSTDTQYF	TGTGCCAGCAGTCCGTCGACACCCCTTAGCACAGATACGCAGTATTTT
many	TRBV15	TRBD2	TRBJ2-1	CATSRTPITGGSYNEQFF	TGTGCCACCAGCAGAACGCCGATAACGGGAGGGTCCTACAATGAGCAGTTCTTC
NA	TRBV20-1	TRBD1	TRBJ2-5	CSASQDRAPGETQYF	TGCAGTGCTAGCCAGGACAGGGCACCTGGCGAGACCCAGTACTTC
NA	TRBV5-6	NA	TRBJ2-3	CASSLEGPKGQYF	TGTGCCAGCAGCTTGGAAGGACCCAAGGGGCAGTATTTT
NA	TRBV7-6	NA	TRBJ2-7	CASSLAHGNGYEQYF	TGTGCCAGCAGCTTAGCGCATGGGAACGGCTACGAGCAGTACTTC
many	TRBV5-1	NA	TRBJ1-1	CASSLGHQMNTEAFF	TGCGCCAGCAGCTTGGGCCACCAGATGAACACTGAAGCTTTCTTT
many	TRBV11-3	TRBD1	TRBJ1-4	CASSSGQGNEKLFF	TGTGCCAGCAGCTCGGGACAGGGCAATGAAAAACTGTTTTTT
NA	TRBV4-2	TRBD2	TRBJ2-2	CASSQGALAGDTGELFF	TGTGCCAGCAGCCAAGGGGCACTAGCGGGAGACACCGGGGAGCTGTTTTTT
few	TRBV7-3	NA	TRBJ2-2	CASSSPPNTGELFF	TGTGCCAGCAGCTCCCCACCGAACACCGGGGAGCTGTTTTTT
NA	TRBV27	TRBD2	TRBJ2-7	CASRRGGGGEQYF	TGTGCCAGCAGACGGGGGGGGGGCGGCGAGCAGTACTTC
many	TRBV12-3/TRBV12-4	TRBD2	TRBJ2-3	CASTRLAGVSDTQYF	TGTGCCAGCACTCGACTAGCGGGAGTATCAGATACGCAGTATTTT
many	TRBV9	NA	TRBJ2-3	CASSVAAQADTQYF	TGTGCCAGCAGCGTAGCAGCCCAGGCAGATACGCAGTATTTT
many	TRBV12-3/TRBV12-4	NA	TRBJ2-5	CASTDLDGAVETQYF	TGTGCCAGCACCGACCTGGACGGGGCAGTCGAGACCCAGTACTTC
NA	TRBV12-3/TRBV12-4	TRBD1	TRBJ2-6	CASSLTGGAEGANVLTF	TGTGCCAGCAGTTTGACAGGGGGCGCGGAAGGGGCCAACGTCCTGACTTTC
many	TRBV28	NA	TRBJ2-5	CASSSPGGAETQYF	TGTGCCAGCAGTTCTCCGGGGGGCGCAGAGACCCAGTACTTC
many	TRBV5-6	NA	TRBJ1-1	CASSFVNTEAFF	TGTGCCAGCAGCTTTGTGAACACTGAAGCTTTCTTT